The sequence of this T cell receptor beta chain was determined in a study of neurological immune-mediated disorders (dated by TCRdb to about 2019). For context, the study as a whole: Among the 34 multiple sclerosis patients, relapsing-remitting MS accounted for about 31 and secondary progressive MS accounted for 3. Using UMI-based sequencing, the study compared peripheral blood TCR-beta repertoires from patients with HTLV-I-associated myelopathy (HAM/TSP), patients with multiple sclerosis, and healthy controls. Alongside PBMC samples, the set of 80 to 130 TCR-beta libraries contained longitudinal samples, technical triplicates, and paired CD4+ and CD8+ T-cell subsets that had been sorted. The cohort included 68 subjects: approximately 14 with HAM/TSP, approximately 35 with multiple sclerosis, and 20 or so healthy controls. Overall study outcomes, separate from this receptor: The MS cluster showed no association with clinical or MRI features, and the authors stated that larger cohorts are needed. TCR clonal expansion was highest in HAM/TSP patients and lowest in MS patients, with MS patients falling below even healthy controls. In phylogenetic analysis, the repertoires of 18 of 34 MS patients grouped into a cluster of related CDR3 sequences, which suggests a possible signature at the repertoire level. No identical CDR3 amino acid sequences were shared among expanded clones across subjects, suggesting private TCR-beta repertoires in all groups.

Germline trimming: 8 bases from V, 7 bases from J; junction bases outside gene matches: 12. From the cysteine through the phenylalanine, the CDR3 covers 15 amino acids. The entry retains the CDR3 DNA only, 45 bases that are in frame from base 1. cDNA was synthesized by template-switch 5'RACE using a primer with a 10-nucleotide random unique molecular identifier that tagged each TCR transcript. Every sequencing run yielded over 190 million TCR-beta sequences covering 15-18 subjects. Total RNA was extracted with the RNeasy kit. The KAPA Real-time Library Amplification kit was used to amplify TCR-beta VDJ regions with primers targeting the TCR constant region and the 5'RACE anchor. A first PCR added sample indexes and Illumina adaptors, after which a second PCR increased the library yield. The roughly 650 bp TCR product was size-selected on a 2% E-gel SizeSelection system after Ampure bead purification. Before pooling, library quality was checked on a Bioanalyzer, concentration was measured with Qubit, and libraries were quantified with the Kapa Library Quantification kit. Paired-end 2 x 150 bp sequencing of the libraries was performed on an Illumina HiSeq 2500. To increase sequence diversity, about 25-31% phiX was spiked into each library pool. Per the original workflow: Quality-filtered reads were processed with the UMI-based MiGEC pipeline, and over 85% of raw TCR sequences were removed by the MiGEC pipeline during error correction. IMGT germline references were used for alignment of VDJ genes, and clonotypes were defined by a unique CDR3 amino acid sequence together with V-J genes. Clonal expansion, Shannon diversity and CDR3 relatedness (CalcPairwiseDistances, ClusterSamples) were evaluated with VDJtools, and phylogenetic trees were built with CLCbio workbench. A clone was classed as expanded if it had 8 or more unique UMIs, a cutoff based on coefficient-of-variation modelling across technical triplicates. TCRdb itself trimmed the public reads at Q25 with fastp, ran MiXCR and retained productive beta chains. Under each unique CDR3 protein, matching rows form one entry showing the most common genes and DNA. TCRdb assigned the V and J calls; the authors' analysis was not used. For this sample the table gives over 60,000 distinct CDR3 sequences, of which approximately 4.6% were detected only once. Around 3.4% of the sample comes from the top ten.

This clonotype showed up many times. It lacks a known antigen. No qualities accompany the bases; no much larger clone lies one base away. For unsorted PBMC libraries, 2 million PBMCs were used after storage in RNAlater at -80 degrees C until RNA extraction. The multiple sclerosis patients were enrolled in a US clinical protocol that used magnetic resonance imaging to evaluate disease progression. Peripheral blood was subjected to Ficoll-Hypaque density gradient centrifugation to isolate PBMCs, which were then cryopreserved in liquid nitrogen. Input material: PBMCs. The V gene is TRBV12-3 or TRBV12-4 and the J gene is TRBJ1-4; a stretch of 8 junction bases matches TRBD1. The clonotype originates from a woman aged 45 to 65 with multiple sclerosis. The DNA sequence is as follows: TGTGCCAGCGGCTCTCAGGGGGCGATTGGTGAAAAACTGTTTTTT. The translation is CASGSQGAIGEKLFF.